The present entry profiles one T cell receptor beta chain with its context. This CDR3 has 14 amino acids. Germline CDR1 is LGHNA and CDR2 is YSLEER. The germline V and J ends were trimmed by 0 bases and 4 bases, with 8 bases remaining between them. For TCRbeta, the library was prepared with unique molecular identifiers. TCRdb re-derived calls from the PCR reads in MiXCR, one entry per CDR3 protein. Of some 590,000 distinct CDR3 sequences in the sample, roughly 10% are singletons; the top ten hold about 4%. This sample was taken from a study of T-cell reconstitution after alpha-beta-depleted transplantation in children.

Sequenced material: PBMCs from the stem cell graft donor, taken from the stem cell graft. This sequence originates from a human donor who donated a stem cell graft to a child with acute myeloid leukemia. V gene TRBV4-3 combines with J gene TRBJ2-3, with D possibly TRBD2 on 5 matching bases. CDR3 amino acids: CASSQDEGSDTQYF. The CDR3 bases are TGCGCCAGCAGCCAAGATGAGGGTTCAGATACGCAGTATTTT.